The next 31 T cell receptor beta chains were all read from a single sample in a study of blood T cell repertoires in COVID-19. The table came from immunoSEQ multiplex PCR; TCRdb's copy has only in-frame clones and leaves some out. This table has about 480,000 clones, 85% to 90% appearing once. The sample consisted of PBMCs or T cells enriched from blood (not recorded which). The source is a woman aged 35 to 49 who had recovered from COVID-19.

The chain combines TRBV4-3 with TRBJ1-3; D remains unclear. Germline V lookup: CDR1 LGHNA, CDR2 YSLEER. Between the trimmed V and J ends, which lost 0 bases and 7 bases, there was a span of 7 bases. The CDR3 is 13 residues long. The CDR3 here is CASSQERGNTIYF. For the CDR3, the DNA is TGCGCCAGCAGCCAAGAAAGAGGGAACACCATATATTTT.

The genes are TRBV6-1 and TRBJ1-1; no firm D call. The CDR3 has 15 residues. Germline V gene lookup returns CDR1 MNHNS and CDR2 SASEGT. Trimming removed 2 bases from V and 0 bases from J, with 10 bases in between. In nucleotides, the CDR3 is TGTGCCAGCAGTGAACAACCACAGTTGAACACTGAAGCTTTCTTT. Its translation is CASSEQPQLNTEAFF.

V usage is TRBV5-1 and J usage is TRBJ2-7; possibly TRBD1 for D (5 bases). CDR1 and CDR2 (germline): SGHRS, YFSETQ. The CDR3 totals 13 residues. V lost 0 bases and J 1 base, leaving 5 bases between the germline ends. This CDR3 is CASSLEGSYEQYF. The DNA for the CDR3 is TGCGCCAGCAGCTTGGAGGGGTCCTACGAGCAGTACTTC. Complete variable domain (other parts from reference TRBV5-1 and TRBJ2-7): KAGVTQTPRYLIKTRGQQVTLSCSPISGHRSVSWYQQTPGQGLQFLFEYFSETQRNKGNFPGRFSGRQFSNSRSEMNVSTLELGDSALYLCASSLEGSYEQYFGPGTRLTVT.

The CDR3 DNA reads as TGTGCCATCAGCAACCGGACAGGGGGCTTCTACGAGCAGTACTTC. Amino acid sequence: CAISNRTGGFYEQYF. The V call is TRBV10-3, the J call TRBJ2-7, with 11 bases matching TRBD1. V dropped 6 bases and J dropped 3; count of bases not matched to a gene: 7. The germline V gene encodes CDR1 ENHRY and CDR2 SYGVKD. CDR3 size: 15 residues.

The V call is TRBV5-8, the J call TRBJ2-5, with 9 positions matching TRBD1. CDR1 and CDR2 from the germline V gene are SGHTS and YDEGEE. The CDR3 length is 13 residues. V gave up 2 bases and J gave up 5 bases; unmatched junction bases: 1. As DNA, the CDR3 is TGTGCCAGCAGCTTACAGGGGGCTGAGACCCAGTACTTC. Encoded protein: CASSLQGAETQYF.

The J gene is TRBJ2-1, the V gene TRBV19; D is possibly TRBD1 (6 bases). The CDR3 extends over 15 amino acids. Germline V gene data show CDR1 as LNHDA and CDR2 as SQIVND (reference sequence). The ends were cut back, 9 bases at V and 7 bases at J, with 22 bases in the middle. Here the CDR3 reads CASTGRGKGQNEQFF. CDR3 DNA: TGTGCCAGCACCGGTAGGGGGAAGGGGCAGAATGAGCAGTTCTTC.

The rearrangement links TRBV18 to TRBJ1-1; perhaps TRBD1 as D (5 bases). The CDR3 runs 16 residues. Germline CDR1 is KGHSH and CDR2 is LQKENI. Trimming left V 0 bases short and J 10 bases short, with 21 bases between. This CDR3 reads CASSPPSIGQGVGAFF. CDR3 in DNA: TGTGCCAGCTCACCACCTTCCATAGGCCAAGGGGTGGGAGCTTTCTTT.

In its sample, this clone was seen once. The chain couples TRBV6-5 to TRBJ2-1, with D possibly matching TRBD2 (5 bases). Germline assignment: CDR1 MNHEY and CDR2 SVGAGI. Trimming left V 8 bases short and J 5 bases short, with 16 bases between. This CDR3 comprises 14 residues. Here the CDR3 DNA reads TGTGCCAGCGGGGAGTACAGCCAAAACAATGAGCAGTTCTTC. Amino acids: CASGEYSQNNEQFF.

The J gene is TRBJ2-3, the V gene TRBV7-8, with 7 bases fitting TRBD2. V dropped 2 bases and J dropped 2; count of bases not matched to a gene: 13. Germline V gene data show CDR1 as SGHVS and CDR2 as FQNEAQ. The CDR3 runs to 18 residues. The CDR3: CASSLRASGDSYTDTQYF. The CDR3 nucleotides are TGTGCCAGCAGCTTAAGGGCTAGCGGAGACTCGTACACAGATACGCAGTATTTT. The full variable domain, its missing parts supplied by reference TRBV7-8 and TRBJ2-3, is GAGVSQSPRYKVAKRGQDVALRCDPISGHVSLFWYQQALGQGPEFLTYFQNEAQLDKSGLPSDRFFAERPEGSVSTLKIQRTQQEDSAVYLCASSLRASGDSYTDTQYFGPGTRLTVL.

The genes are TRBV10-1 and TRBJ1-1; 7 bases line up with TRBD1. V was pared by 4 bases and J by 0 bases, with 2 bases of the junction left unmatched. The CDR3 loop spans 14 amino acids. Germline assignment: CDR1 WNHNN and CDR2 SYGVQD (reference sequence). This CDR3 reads CASSGDRVNTEAFF. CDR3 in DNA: TGCGCCAGCAGTGGCGACAGGGTGAACACTGAAGCTTTCTTT.

Here the CDR3 DNA reads TGCGCCAGCAGTGAGTTGGGACAAACCTATGGCTACACCTTC. This translates into CASSELGQTYGYTF. The chain links TRBV10-2 to TRBJ1-2, with D possibly TRBD1 on 6 matching bases. Germline-derived CDR1 and CDR2 are WSHSY and SAAADI. The V gene lost 1 base and the J gene lost 4 bases, with 10 bases spanning the gap. The CDR3 has 14 amino acids.

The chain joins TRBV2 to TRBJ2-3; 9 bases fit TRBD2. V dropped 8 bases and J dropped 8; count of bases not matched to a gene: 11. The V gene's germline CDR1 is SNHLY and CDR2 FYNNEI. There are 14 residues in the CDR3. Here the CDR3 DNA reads TGTGCCAGCGCGGGAGGGTCGTTGGTAGGTACGCAGTATTTT. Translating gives CASAGGSLVGTQYF.

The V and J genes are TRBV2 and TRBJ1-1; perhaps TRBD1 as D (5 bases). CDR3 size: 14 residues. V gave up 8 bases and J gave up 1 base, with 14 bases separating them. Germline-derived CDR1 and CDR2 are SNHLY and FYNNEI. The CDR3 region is CASGAGRTNTEAFF. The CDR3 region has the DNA TGTGCCAGCGGAGCGGGACGGACGAACACTGAAGCTTTCTTT.

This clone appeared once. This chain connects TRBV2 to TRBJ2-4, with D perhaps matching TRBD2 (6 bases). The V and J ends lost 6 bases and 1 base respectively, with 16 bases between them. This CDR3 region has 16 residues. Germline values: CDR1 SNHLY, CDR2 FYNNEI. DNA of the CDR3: TGTGCCAGCAGGATCCCGGGAGAGAGGGCCAAAAACATTCAGTACTTC. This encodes CASRIPGERAKNIQYF.

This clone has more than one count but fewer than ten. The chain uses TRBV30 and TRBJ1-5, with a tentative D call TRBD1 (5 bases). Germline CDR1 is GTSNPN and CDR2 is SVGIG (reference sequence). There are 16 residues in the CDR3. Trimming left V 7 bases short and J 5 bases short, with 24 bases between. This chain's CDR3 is CAFKPRGRGKDQPQHF. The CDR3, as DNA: TGTGCCTTCAAACCAAGGGGACGGGGGAAGGATCAGCCCCAGCATTTT.

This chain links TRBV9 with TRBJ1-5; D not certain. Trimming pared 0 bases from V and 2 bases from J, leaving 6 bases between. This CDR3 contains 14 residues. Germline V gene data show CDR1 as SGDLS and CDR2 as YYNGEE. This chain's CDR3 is CASSVDSRNQPQHF. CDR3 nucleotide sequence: TGTGCCAGCAGCGTAGACTCGCGCAATCAGCCCCAGCATTTT.

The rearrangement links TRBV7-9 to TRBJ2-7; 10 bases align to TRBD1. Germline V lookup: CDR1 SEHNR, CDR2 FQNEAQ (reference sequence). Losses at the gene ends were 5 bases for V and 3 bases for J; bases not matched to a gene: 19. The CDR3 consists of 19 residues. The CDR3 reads CASSLRNKTGGSQGYEQYF. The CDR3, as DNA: TGTGCCAGCAGCCTCAGGAATAAGACAGGGGGCAGTCAGGGCTACGAGCAGTACTTC.

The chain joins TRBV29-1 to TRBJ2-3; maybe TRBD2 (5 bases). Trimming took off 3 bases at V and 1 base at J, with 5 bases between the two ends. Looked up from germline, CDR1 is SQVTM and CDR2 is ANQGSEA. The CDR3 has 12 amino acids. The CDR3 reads CSVERGTDTQYF. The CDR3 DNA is TGCAGCGTTGAGCGGGGCACAGATACGCAGTATTTT.

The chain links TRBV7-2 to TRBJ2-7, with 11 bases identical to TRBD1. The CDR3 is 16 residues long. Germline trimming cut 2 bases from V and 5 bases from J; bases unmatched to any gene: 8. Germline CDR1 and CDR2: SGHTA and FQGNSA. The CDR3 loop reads CASSLSGTGGVNEQYF. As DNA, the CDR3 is TGTGCCAGCAGCTTATCCGGGACAGGGGGGGTCAACGAGCAGTACTTC.

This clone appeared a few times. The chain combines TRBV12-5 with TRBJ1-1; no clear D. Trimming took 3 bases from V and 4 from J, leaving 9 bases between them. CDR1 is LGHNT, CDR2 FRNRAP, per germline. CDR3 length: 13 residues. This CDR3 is CASGLEWSTEAFF. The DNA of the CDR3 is TGTGCTAGTGGTTTAGAGTGGTCCACTGAAGCTTTCTTT.

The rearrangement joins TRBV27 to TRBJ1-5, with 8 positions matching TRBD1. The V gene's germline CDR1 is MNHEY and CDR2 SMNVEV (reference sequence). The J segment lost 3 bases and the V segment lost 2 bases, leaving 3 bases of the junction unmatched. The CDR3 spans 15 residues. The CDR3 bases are TGTGCCAGCAGTTTACACAGGGGGGACAATCAGCCCCAGCATTTT. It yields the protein CASSLHRGDNQPQHF.

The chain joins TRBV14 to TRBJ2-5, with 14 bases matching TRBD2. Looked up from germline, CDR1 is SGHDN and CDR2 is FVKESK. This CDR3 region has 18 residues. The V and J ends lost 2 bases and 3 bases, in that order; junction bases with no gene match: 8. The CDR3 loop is CASSQIGTSGSIEETQYF. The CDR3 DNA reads TGTGCCAGCAGCCAAATCGGGACTAGCGGGAGCATCGAAGAGACCCAGTACTTC.

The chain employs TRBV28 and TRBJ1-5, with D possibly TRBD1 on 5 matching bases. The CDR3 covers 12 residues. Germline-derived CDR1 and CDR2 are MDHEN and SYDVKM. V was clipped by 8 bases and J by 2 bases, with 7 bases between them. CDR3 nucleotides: TGTGCCAGCGGGGGGGGCAATCAGCCCCAGCATTTT. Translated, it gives CASGGGNQPQHF.

The CDR3 nucleotides read TGTGCCAGCAGCCCCTCGACAAGGGGACTCTCTGGAAACACCATATATTTT. This codes for CASSPSTRGLSGNTIYF. This chain uses TRBV14 with TRBJ1-3; a possible D gene is TRBD1 (5 bases). The germline V gene encodes CDR1 SGHDN and CDR2 FVKESK. Trimming removed 4 bases at V and 0 bases at J, with 16 bases between. The length of the CDR3 is 17 residues.

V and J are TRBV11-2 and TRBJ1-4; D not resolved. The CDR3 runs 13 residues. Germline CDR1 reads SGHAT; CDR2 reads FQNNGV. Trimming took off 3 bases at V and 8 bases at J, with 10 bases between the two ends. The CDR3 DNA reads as TGTGCCAGCAGCTTCGGGGAGGGAGAAAAACTGTTTTTT. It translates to CASSFGEGEKLFF. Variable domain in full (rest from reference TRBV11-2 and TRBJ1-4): EAGVAQSPRYKIIEKRQSVAFWCNPISGHATLYWYQQILGQGPKLLIQFQNNGVVDDSQLPKDRFSAERLKGVDSTLKIQPAKLEDSAVYLCASSFGEGEKLFFGSGTQLSVL.

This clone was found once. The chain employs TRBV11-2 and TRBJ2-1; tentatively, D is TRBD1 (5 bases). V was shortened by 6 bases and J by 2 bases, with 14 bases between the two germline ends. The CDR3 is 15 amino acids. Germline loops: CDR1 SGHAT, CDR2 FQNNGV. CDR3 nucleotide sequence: TGTGCCAGCAGACAAGCAGGGAATCCCTACAATGAGCAGTTCTTC. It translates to CASRQAGNPYNEQFF.

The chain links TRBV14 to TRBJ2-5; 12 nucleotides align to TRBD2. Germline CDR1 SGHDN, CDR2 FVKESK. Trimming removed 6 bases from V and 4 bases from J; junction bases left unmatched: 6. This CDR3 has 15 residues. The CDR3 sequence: CASSRQLAGGETQYF. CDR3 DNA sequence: TGTGCCAGCAGTCGTCAACTAGCGGGAGGAGAGACCCAGTACTTC. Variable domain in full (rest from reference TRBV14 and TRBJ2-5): EAGVTQFPSHSVIEKGQTVTLRCDPISGHDNLYWYRRVMGKEIKFLLHFVKESKQDESGMPNNRFLAERTGGTYSTLKVQPAELEDSGVYFCASSRQLAGGETQYFGPGTRLLVL.

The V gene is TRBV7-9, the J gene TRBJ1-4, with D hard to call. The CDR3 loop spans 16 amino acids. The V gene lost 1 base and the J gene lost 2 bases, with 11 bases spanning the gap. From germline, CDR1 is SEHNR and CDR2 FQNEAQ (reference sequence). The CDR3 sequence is CASSLGQSGTNEKLFF. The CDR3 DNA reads TGTGCCAGCAGCTTAGGGCAGTCAGGCACTAATGAAAAACTGTTTTTT.

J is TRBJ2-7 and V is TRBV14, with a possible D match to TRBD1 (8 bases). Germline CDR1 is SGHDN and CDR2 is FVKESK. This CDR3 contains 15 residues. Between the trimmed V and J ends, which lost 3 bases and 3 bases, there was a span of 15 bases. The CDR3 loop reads CASSHTTGGGYEQYF. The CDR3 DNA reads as TGTGCCAGCAGCCACACTACAGGGGGGGGCTACGAGCAGTACTTC.

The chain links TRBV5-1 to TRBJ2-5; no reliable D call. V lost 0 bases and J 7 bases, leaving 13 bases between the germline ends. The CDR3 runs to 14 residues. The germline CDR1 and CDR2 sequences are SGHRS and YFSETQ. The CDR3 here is CASSLEQAAGTQYF. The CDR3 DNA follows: TGCGCCAGCAGCTTGGAGCAGGCCGCCGGGACCCAGTACTTC.

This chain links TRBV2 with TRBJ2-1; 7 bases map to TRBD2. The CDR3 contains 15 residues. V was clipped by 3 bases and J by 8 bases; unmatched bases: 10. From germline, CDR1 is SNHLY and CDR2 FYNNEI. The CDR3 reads CASSEGLLVGDEQFF. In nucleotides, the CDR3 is TGTGCCAGCAGTGAGGGACTACTTGTGGGGGATGAGCAGTTCTTC.